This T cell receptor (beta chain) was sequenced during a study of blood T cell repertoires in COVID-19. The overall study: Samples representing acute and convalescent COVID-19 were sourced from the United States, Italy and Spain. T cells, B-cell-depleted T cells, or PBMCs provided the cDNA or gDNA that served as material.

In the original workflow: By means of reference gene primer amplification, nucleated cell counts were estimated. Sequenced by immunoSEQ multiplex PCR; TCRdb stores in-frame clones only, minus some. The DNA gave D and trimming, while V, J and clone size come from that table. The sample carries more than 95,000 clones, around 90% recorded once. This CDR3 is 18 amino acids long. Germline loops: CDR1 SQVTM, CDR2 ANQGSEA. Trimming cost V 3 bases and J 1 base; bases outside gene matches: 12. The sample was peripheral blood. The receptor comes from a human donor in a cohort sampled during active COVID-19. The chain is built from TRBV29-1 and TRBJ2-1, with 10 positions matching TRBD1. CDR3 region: CSVDPTGGVGRSYNEQFF. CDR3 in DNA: TGCAGCGTTGACCCGACAGGGGGCGTTGGTCGGTCCTACAATGAGCAGTTCTTC.